This entry features one TCR beta chain sequence. What it binds is unknown. The study's findings and limits: Tumor memory CD4+ T cell TCR gene usage clustered with blood and lymph node memory CD4+ cells and lymph node naive CD4+ cells.

One entry per CDR3 protein results from TCRdb running MiXCR on the 5' RACE reads. The sample lists over 50,000 distinct CDR3 sequences, almost 30% occurring once. V was trimmed by 4 bases and J by 5 bases, leaving 11 bases between them. The CDR3 totals 13 residues. Sequenced input: tumor-infiltrating naive CD4+ T cells sorted from the breast tumor. Subset here: naive CD4+ T cells, CD4+CD45RA+CD25-. This clonotype was obtained from a female donor with breast cancer. The chain carries TRBV12-3 or TRBV12-4 and TRBJ2-5; D possibly uses TRBD1 or TRBD2 (6 bases each). CDR3 bases: TGTGCCAGCAGTTATCGGAGGGGGGAGACCCAGTACTTC. It is translated as CASSYRRGETQYF.